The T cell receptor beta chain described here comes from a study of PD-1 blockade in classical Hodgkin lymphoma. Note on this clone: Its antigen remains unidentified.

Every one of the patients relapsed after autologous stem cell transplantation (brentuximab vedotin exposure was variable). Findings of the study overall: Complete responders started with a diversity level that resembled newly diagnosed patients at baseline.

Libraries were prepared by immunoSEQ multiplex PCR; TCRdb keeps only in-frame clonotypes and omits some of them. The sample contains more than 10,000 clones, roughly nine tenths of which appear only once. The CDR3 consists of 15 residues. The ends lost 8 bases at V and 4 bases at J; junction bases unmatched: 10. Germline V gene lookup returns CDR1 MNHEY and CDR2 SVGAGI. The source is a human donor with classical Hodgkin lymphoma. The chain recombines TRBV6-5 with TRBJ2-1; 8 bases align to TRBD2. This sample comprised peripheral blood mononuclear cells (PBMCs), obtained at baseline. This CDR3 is CASWQSGGAYNEQFF. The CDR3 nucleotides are TGTGCCAGCTGGCAAAGCGGGGGAGCATACAATGAGCAGTTCTTC.